This T cell receptor (beta chain) was obtained from a study of T cell responses to AZD1222 COVID-19 vaccine. Study results and caveats: Females outnumbered males among donors, who were mostly white British; clonal diversity was possibly underestimated. Reports indicate that nearly half of spike-specific TCRs are directed at unmutated variant regions. The number of AZD1222 recipients seropositive at baseline was only six. In all cases, repertoires were sampled only after the peak T cell response.

Using immunoSEQ multiplex PCR, the repertoire was profiled, and TCRdb retains in-frame clones only, with some absent. The table has some 200,000 clones, roughly 94% seen once. Trimming removed 0 bases at V and 3 bases at J, with 17 bases between. Germline V gives CDR1 GTSNPN, CDR2 SVGIG (reference sequence). This CDR3 contains 16 residues. Comments on this clone: Its antigen remains unidentified.

V usage is TRBV30 and J usage is TRBJ1-2; perhaps TRBD1 as D (6 bases). The sequence derives from an adult who received the MenACWY meningococcal vaccine as a control. Sequenced here: peripheral blood, sampled 28 days after the second dose of the MenACWY control vaccine. The DNA for the CDR3 is TGTGCCTGGAGTGTATCTGGGACACTTTTTTACTATGGCTACACCTTC. Protein product: CAWSVSGTLFYYGYTF.